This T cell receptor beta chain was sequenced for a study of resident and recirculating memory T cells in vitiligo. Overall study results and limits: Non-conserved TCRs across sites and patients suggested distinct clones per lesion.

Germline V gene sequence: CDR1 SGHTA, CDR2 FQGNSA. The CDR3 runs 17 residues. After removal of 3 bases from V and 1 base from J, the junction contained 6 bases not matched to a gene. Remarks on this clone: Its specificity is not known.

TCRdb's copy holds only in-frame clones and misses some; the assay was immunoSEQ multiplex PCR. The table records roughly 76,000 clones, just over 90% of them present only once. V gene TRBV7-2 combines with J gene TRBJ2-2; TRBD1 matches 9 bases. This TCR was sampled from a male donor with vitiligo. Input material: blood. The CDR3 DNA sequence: TGTGCCAGCAGCTTTCCAACAGGGGGCCGGAACACCGGGGAGCTGTTTTTT. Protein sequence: CASSFPTGGRNTGELFF.